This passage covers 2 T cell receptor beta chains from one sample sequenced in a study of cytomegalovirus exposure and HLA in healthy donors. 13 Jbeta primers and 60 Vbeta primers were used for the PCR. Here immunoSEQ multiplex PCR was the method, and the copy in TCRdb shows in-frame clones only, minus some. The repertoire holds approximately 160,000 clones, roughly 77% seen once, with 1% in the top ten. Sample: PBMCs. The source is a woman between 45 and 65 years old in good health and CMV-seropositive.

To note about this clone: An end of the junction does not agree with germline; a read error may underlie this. Written as DNA, the CDR3 is TGTGCTAGCAGCTTTTCTTCGAGCAGGGAGACCCAGTACTTC. The encoded protein is CASSFSSSRETQYF. This chain links TRBV7-7 with TRBJ2-5; no clear D. The length of the CDR3 is 14 residues. Germline values: CDR1 SSHAT, CDR2 FNYEAQ (reference sequence).

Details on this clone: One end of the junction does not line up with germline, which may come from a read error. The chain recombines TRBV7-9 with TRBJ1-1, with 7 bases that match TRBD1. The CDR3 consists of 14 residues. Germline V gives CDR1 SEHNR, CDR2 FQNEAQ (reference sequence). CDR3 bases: TGTTCCAGCAGCGTGGGACAGACAGCATCTGAAGCTTTCTTT. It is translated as CSSSVGQTASEAFF.